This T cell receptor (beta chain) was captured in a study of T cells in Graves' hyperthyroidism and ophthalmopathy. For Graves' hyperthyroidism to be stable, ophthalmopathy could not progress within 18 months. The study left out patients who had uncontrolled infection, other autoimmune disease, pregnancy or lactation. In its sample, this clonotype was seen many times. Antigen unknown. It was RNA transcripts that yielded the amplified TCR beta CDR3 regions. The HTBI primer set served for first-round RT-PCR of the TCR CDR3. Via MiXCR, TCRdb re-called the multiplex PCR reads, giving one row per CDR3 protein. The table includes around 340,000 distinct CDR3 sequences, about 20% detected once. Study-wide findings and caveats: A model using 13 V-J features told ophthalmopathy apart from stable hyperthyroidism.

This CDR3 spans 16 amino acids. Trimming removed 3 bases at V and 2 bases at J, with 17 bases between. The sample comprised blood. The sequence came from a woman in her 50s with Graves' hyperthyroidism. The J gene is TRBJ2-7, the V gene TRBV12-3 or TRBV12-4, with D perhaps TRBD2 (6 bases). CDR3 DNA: TGTGCCAGCAGTTTTGGGGGGACCGCACTGACCTACGAGCAGTACTTC. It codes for CASSFGGTALTYEQYF.